The 10 T cell receptor beta chains below all came from one sample that was sequenced in a study of T-cell reconstitution after alpha-beta-depleted transplantation in children. Library preparation (for TCRbeta) was performed with unique molecular identifiers. One entry per CDR3 protein, called by TCRdb with MiXCR from the PCR reads. The repertoire consists of around 800,000 distinct CDR3 sequences, with approximately 15% occurring once and the leading ten covering around 4.5%. The specimen comprised PBMCs, mostly from graft donor cells, sampled 360 days after TCRalphabeta/CD19-depleted stem cell transplant. Every receptor here comes from a male patient between 5 and 17 years old who had a stem cell transplant for acute lymphoblastic leukemia, so the T cells may come from the graft donor.

This clonotype was observed many times. The chain is built from TRBV12-3 or TRBV12-4 and TRBJ2-1; 8 nucleotides match TRBD2. The CDR3 is 16 residues long. The J segment lost 3 bases and the V segment lost 6 bases, leaving 10 bases of the junction unmatched. CDR3 protein: CASRRTTSGLYNEQFF. In DNA form, the CDR3 reads TGTGCCAGCAGAAGGACCACTAGCGGCCTCTACAATGAGCAGTTCTTC.

The chain has TRBV27 and TRBJ2-1; D ambiguous. V was cut by 6 bases and J by 6 bases, with 12 bases left in between. This CDR3 has 13 amino acids. Germline-derived CDR1 and CDR2 are MNHEY and SMNVEV (reference sequence). The CDR3 nucleotides are TGTGCCAGCAGCGTCATATTCCCCAATGAGCAGTTCTTC. This encodes CASSVIFPNEQFF.

The rearrangement joins TRBV12-3 or TRBV12-4 to TRBJ2-7, with 7 bases matching TRBD1. Trimming took 2 bases from V and 2 from J; bases not matched to a gene: 9. The CDR3 spans 16 residues. Written as DNA, the CDR3 is TGTGCCAGCAGTTTAATTTACGGGACAGATCCCTACGAGCAGTACTTC. This encodes CASSLIYGTDPYEQYF.

The V gene is TRBV13, the J gene TRBJ2-7; D possibly corresponds to TRBD2 (5 bases). The CDR3 totals 19 residues. V was clipped by 5 bases and J by 0 bases, with 26 bases between them. CDR1 and CDR2 (germline): PRHDT, FYEKMQ (reference sequence). CDR3 region: CASSARDYPPLGFSYEQYF. In DNA, the CDR3 is TGTGCCAGCAGCGCCCGGGATTACCCACCCCTGGGATTCTCCTACGAGCAGTACTTC.

In this sample, this clonotype turned up many times. The CDR3 here is CASSSRSNSPLHF. As DNA, the CDR3 is TGCGCCAGCAGCAGTCGAAGCAATTCACCCCTCCACTTT. This sequence joins TRBV5-1 and TRBJ1-6; D ambiguous. The V gene lost 4 bases and the J gene lost 7 bases, with 9 bases spanning the gap. Per germline, CDR1 SGHRS and CDR2 YFSETQ. The CDR3 contains 13 residues.

In nucleotides, the CDR3 is TGTGCCAGCAGAAGTTGGAGGACAGGGGAAATGGAGACCCAGTACTTC. As protein: CASRSWRTGEMETQYF. The chain carries TRBV6-1 and TRBJ2-5; 9 nucleotides line up with TRBD1. Trimming cost V 6 bases and J 5 bases; bases outside gene matches: 13. CDR3 length: 16 amino acids. Germline V lookup: CDR1 MNHNS, CDR2 SASEGT.

Many counts were recorded for this clonotype. The chain uses TRBV5-1 and TRBJ2-2; 8 positions match TRBD1. V gave up 4 bases and J gave up 6 bases; unmatched junction bases: 5. From germline, CDR1 is SGHRS and CDR2 YFSETQ. The CDR3 length is 14 residues. CDR3 residues: CASSPATGAGELFF. The CDR3 nucleotides are TGCGCCAGCAGCCCAGCGACAGGGGCCGGGGAGCTGTTTTTT.

The sample holds many counts of this clonotype. The chain combines TRBV20-1 with TRBJ2-7; no reliable D call. From germline, CDR1 is DFQATT and CDR2 SNEGSKA (reference sequence). This CDR3 has 14 amino acids. Trimming took off 6 bases at V and 5 bases at J, with 20 bases between the two ends. The CDR3 nucleotides are TGCAGTGCCATAACCCCCGGAACGGCAAACGAGCAGTACTTC. Encoded protein: CSAITPGTANEQYF.

Of note for this clonotype: The junction departs from germline at one end; a sequencing error may be responsible. The CDR3 here is CATSGKGESIF. Here the CDR3 DNA reads TGTGCCACCAGTGGAAAAGGAGAGAGTATCTTC. This chain uses TRBV24-1 with TRBJ2-5; D gene uncertain. Germline V gene sequence: CDR1 KGHDR, CDR2 SFDVKD. The CDR3 totals 11 residues.

The chain couples TRBV6-5 to TRBJ2-5, with D unclear. Germline CDR1 is MNHEY and CDR2 is SVGAGI. V shed 0 bases and J shed 1 base, with 6 bases lying between them. This CDR3 is 14 amino acids long. This chain's CDR3 is CASSYSVTQETQYF. The CDR3, as DNA: TGTGCCAGCAGTTACTCCGTAACCCAAGAGACCCAGTACTTC.